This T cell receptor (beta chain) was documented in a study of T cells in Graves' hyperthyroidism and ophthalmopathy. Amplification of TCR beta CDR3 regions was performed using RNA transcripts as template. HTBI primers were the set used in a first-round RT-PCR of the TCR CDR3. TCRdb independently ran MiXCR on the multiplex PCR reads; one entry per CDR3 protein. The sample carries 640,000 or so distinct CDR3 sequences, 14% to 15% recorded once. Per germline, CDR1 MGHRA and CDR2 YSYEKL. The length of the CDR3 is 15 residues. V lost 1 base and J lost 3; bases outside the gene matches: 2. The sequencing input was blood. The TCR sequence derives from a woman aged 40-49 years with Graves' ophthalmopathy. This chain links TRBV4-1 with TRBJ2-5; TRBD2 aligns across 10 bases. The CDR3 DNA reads TGCGCCAGCAGCCAAGCCGGGACTAGCGAAGAGACCCAGTACTTC. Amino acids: CASSQAGTSEETQYF.